What follows describes a single T cell receptor beta chain. In germline, CDR1 is KGHSH, CDR2 LQKENI. The V gene lost 2 bases and the J gene lost 9 bases, with 10 bases spanning the gap. This CDR3 is built from 12 residues. The sample comes from a study of blood T cell repertoires in COVID-19. TCRdb keeps only in-frame clones here, not all; method: immunoSEQ multiplex PCR. The top ten hold roughly 27% of the sample, which has about 120,000 clones, approximately 85% seen once. The chain joins TRBV18 to TRBJ1-1, with TRBD1 as a possible D gene (6 bases). This clonotype was obtained from a woman at least 80 years old with acute or convalescent COVID-19. Sample: peripheral blood. The CDR3: CASSPAGGQAFF. The CDR3 coding sequence is TGTGCCAGCTCACCAGCGGGGGGCCAAGCTTTCTTT.